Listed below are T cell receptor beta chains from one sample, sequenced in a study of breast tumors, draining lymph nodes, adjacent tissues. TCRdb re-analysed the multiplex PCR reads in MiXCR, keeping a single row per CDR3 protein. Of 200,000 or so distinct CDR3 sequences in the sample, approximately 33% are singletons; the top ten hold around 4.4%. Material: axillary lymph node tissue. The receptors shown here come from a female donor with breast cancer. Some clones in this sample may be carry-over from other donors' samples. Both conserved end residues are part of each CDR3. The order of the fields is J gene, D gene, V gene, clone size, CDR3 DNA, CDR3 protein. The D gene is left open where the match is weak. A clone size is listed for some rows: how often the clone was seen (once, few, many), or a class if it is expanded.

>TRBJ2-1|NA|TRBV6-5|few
TGTGCCAGCAGTCGAGACGACAGGAGCTCCTACAATGAGCAGTTCTTC
CASSRDDRSSYNEQFF
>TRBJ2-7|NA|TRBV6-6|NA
TGTGCCAGCAGTTACGCAGGGGTCTACGAGCAGTACTTC
CASSYAGVYEQYF
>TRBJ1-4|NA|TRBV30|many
TGTGCCTGGAGTCCAACCGGGAGGGATGAAAAACTGTTTTTT
CAWSPTGRDEKLFF
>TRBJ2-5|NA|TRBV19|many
TGTGCCAGTAGTATCAAGGGGGTTCAAGAGACCCAGTACTTC
CASSIKGVQETQYF
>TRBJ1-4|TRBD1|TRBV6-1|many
TGTGCCAGCCTTCCCGAGAGGGGGCGCAACGAAAAACTGTTTTTT
CASLPERGRNEKLFF
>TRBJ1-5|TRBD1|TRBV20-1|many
TGCAGTGCAACGACAGGGAAGGCGGGTCAGCCCCAGCATTTT
CSATTGKAGQPQHF
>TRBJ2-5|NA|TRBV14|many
TGTGCCAGCAGCCAACCCCGGGACTCTGAAGGGACCCAGTACTTC
CASSQPRDSEGTQYF
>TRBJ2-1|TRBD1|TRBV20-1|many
TGCAGTGCTACTCACAGGGGCGATGAGCAGTTCTTC
CSATHRGDEQFF
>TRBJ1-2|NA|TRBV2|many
TGTGCCAGCAGTGAAATAGGCCCCTATGGCTACACCTTC
CASSEIGPYGYTF
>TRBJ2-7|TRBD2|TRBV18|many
TGTGCCAGCTCACCGAGGGGGACTAGCGGCGAGCAGTACTTC
CASSPRGTSGEQYF
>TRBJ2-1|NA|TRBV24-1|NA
TGTGCTAACCGAGGGACTTCTTACAATGAGCAGTTCTTC
CANRGTSYNEQFF
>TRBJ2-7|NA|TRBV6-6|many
TGTGCCAGCAGTTACTCGGGCAATTACGAGCAGTACTTC
CASSYSGNYEQYF
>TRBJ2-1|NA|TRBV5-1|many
TGCGCCAGCAGCTTGGGGGGTGAGGGAGAGAGCTCCTACAATGAGCAGTTCTTC
CASSLGGEGESSYNEQFF
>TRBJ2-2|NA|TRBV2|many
TGTGCCAGCAGTGTAGATAGAACGAACACCGGGGAGCTGTTTTTT
CASSVDRTNTGELFF
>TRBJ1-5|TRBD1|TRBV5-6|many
TGTGCCAGCAGCTTAGGGACAGGGGCCTTAATGGGCAATCAGCCCCAGCATTTT
CASSLGTGALMGNQPQHF
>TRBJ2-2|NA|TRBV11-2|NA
TGTGCCAGCAGCTTCCTTAACATCGGGGAGCTGCTTTTT
CASSFLNIGELLF
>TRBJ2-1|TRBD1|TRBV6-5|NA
TGTGCCAGCAGTCACCGAAGACAGGGGGGGCTATATGAGCAGTTCTTC
CASSHRRQGGLYEQFF
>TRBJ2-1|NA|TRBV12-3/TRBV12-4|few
TGTGCCAGCAGTTTCTACCAGGGCAATGAGCAGTTCTTC
CASSFYQGNEQFF
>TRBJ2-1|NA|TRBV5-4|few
TGTGCCAGCAGCTTCGGGACACCCGCCCGCTCCTACAATGAGCAGTTCTTC
CASSFGTPARSYNEQFF
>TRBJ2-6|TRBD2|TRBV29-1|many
TGCAGCGTTGGCCCGGGAGGGTCTGGGGCCAACGTCCTGACTTTC
CSVGPGGSGANVLTF
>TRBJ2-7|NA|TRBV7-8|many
TGTGCCAGCAGCCCGGGGCCCTACGAGCAGTACTTC
CASSPGPYEQYF
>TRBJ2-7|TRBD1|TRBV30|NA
TGTGCCTGGAGTGTACGGCCTGGGACAGGGCAATTCAGCTCCTACGAGCAGTACTTC
CAWSVRPGTGQFSSYEQYF
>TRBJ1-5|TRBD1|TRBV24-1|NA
TGTGCCCCAAAAACAGGGACAGGGGGCTGTCAGCCCCAGCATTTT
CAPKTGTGGCQPQHF
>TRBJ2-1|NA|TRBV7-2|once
TGTGCCAGCAGCAAGACAGGGAGGTACAATGAGCAGTTCTTC
CASSKTGRYNEQFF
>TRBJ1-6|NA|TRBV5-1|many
TGCGCCAGCACTGGATACGCGGGGTCACCCCTCCACTTT
CASTGYAGSPLHF
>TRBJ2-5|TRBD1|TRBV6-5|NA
TGTGCCAGCAGACAAGCAGGGGGTAGAGAGACCCAGTACTTC
CASRQAGGRETQYF
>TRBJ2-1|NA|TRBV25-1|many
TGTGCCAGCAGTGTTGCGGGTGTAAGGGACGAGCAGTTCTTC
CASSVAGVRDEQFF
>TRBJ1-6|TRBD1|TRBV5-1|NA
TGCGCCAGCAGCTTCAGGACAGGGGGTTCTCCCCTCCACTTT
CASSFRTGGSPLHF
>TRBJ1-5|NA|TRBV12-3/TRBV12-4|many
TGTGCCAGCAGTTTAGTGAGTAGCAATCAGCCCCAGCATTTT
CASSLVSSNQPQHF
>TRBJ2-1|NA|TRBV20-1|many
TGCAGTGAAGGGTTGTACTCCTACAATGAGCAGTTCTTC
CSEGLYSYNEQFF
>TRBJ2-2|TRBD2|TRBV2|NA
TGTGCCAGCAAGGGACTAGCGGGAACCGGGGAGCTGTTTTTT
CASKGLAGTGELFF
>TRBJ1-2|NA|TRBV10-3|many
TGTGCCATCAGTGAATTGGCGGCCTATGGCTACACCTTC
CAISELAAYGYTF
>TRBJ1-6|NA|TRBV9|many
TGTGCCAGCAGCCCGACCGGCCCTACCAATTCACCCCTCCACTTT
CASSPTGPTNSPLHF
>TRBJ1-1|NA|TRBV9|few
TGTGCCAGCAGCGTGATTCCCCGTGGGGGCACTGAAGCTTTCTTT
CASSVIPRGGTEAFF
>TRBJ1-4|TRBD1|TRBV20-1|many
TGCAGTGCCCCGGGACAGGGAAATGAAAAACTGTTTTTT
CSAPGQGNEKLFF